This entry lists 20 T cell receptor beta chains sequenced from one sample in a study of CD8 T cells in Susac syndrome. Random-hexamer reverse transcription was applied to roughly 0.45 to 1 ug RNA. One entry per CDR3 protein, called by TCRdb with MiXCR from the immunoSEQ multiplex PCR reads. Of roughly 300,000 distinct CDR3 sequences listed, 85% are singletons. Sample: CD8+ T cells from PBMCs. These receptors were taken from a human donor with multiple sclerosis.

V is TRBV2 and J is TRBJ2-7; the match to TRBD1 covers 10 bases. CDR3 length: 14 amino acids. The junction had 7 bases not matched to a gene; V was cut back by 7 bases and J by 4 bases. Per the germline V gene, CDR1 is SNHLY and CDR2 is FYNNEI. Here the CDR3 reads CASTDRDRGYEQYF. The CDR3 region has the DNA TGTGCCAGCACAGACCGGGACAGGGGTTACGAGCAGTACTTC. The full variable domain, completed using reference TRBV2 and TRBJ2-7, is EPEVTQTPSHQVTQMGQEVILRCVPISNHLYFYWYRQILGQKVEFLVSFYNNEISEKSEIFDDQFSVERPDGSNFTLKIRSTKLEDSAMYFCASTDRDRGYEQYFGPGTRLTVT.

This clonotype was observed a single time. This chain joins TRBV7-3 and TRBJ2-1, with 9 positions matching TRBD2. With V trimmed by 2 bases and J by 7 bases, 6 bases remained unmatched. The CDR3 is 15 residues long. Germline V CDR1 and CDR2: SGHTA, FQGTGA. The CDR3, as DNA: TGTGCCAGCAGCTTAGTGTTAGCGGGAGAGAATGAGCAGTTCTTC. Amino acid sequence: CASSLVLAGENEQFF.

This clonotype has just one count. The rearrangement uses TRBV27 and TRBJ1-1, with TRBD1 identical over 8 bases. V was pared by 7 bases and J by 4 bases, with 8 bases of the junction left unmatched. CDR1 and CDR2 (germline): MNHEY, SMNVEV (reference sequence). The length of the CDR3 is 14 residues. CDR3 amino acids: CASTSQGASTEAFF. For the CDR3, the DNA is TGTGCCAGCACCTCCCAGGGGGCAAGCACTGAAGCTTTCTTT.

This clonotype was observed once. This rearrangement joins TRBV12-3 or TRBV12-4 to TRBJ1-1, with D possibly matching TRBD1 (6 bases). Trimming stripped 5 bases from V and 8 bases from J, with 21 bases between. This CDR3 region has 15 residues. The CDR3 here is CASSPPPDRTIEAFF. In DNA form, the CDR3 reads TGTGCCAGCAGTCCCCCTCCTGACAGGACCATCGAAGCTTTCTTT.

The J gene is TRBJ1-1, the V gene TRBV20-1, with D tentatively TRBD1 (5 bases). V gave up 0 bases and J gave up 0 bases, with 17 bases separating them. From germline, CDR1 is DFQATT and CDR2 SNEGSKA (reference sequence). This CDR3 is 17 amino acids long. The CDR3 DNA is TGCAGTGCTAGAGAGGGGAACAGGTGGTCAATGAACACTGAAGCTTTCTTT. Its translation is CSAREGNRWSMNTEAFF.

This rearrangement joins TRBV27 to TRBJ2-6, with a tentative D call TRBD1 (5 bases). Germline CDR1 and CDR2: MNHEY and SMNVEV (reference sequence). Deletions cut 0 bases from V and 2 bases from J, with 5 bases between. This CDR3 region has 15 residues. The CDR3 loop reads CASSLSGAGANVLTF. The CDR3 nucleotides read TGTGCCAGCAGTTTATCAGGGGCTGGGGCCAACGTCCTGACTTTC.

This chain joins TRBV28 and TRBJ1-2, with D possibly matching TRBD1 (5 bases). CDR3 length equals 15 residues. The germline CDR1 and CDR2 sequences are MDHEN and SYDVKM. The V end was cut by 8 bases, the J end by 6 bases, with 22 bases between. CDR3 sequence: CASEKGGHTVDGYTF. In DNA, the CDR3 is TGTGCCAGCGAAAAGGGAGGACATACGGTAGATGGCTACACCTTC.

The V gene is TRBV27, the J gene TRBJ2-1, with D possibly TRBD2 on 5 matching bases. The V end was cut by 3 bases, the J end by 6 bases, with 6 bases between. The germline V gene encodes CDR1 MNHEY and CDR2 SMNVEV (reference sequence). The CDR3 loop spans 12 amino acids. CDR3 residues: CASSFSVNEQFF. In DNA form, the CDR3 reads TGTGCCAGCAGTTTTAGCGTCAATGAGCAGTTCTTC.

The chain links TRBV25-1 to TRBJ2-5, with no clear D. Looked up from germline, CDR1 is MGHDK and CDR2 is SYGVNS. This CDR3 comprises 13 residues. V was pared by 2 bases and J by 4 bases, with 8 bases between. CDR3 region: CASSETVTETQYF. For the CDR3, the DNA is TGTGCCAGCAGTGAAACGGTTACAGAGACCCAGTACTTC.

The chain is built from TRBV6-5 and TRBJ1-6, with TRBD1 identical over 11 bases. There are 16 residues in the CDR3. Germline CDR1 reads MNHEY; CDR2 reads SVGAGI. V lost 4 bases and J lost 4; bases outside the gene matches: 3. In DNA form, the CDR3 reads TGTGCCAGCAGTTCCCGGGACAGGGGGTATAATTCACCCCTCCACTTT. Protein sequence: CASSSRDRGYNSPLHF.

CDR3 sequence: CASSADRGLYNEQFF. In DNA form, the CDR3 reads TGTGCCAGCAGTGCTGACAGGGGCCTATACAATGAGCAGTTCTTC. The V call is TRBV12-3 or TRBV12-4, the J call TRBJ2-1; 8 nucleotides line up with TRBD1. The CDR3 loop spans 15 amino acids. V shed 5 bases, J shed 4 bases, and the junction held 7 bases outside the gene matches.

The chain uses TRBV5-1 and TRBJ2-7; TRBD2 aligns across 7 bases. This CDR3 has 14 residues. Trimming removed 4 bases from V and 3 bases from J; junction bases left unmatched: 7. Germline-derived CDR1 and CDR2 are SGHRS and YFSETQ. The CDR3 sequence is CASSGRGVGYEQYF. As DNA, the CDR3 is TGCGCCAGCAGCGGGAGGGGAGTCGGCTACGAGCAGTACTTC.

The CDR3 sequence: CSVGTSGRPSSYEQYF. The DNA of the CDR3 is TGCAGCGTCGGGACTAGCGGGAGGCCGAGCTCCTACGAGCAGTACTTC. The chain couples TRBV29-1 to TRBJ2-7, with 15 positions matching TRBD2. Germline V lookup: CDR1 SQVTM, CDR2 ANQGSEA. The CDR3 has 16 residues. V lost 6 bases and J lost 0; bases outside the gene matches: 6.

The rearrangement links TRBV18 to TRBJ1-1, with D perhaps TRBD1 (6 bases). This CDR3 contains 15 residues. Trimming shortened V by 4 bases and J by 4 bases, and 16 bases separated the two germline ends. Germline V gene sequence: CDR1 KGHSH, CDR2 LQKENI. CDR3 bases: TGTGCCAGCTCACGTCCTGGGAGGGGGAGCACTGAAGCTTTCTTT. This translates into CASSRPGRGSTEAFF.

A single count supports this clonotype. The chain employs TRBV29-1 and TRBJ2-1, with a tentative D call TRBD2 (6 bases). The germline CDR1 and CDR2 sequences are SQVTM and ANQGSEA. CDR3 length: 14 residues. Between the trimmed V and J ends, which lost 4 bases and 0 bases, there was a span of 10 bases. Here the CDR3 reads CSVGRAGSYNEQFF. The DNA of the CDR3 is TGCAGCGTTGGGAGGGCCGGCTCCTACAATGAGCAGTTCTTC.

This chain joins TRBV27 and TRBJ2-4; a weak D match, TRBD1 (5 bases). CDR1 is MNHEY, CDR2 SMNVEV, per germline (reference sequence). V dropped 6 bases and J dropped 7 bases, with 16 bases sitting between them. The CDR3 runs 14 residues. The CDR3 spells CASSLAGPWNIQYF. The CDR3 DNA reads as TGTGCCAGCAGCCTTGCAGGGCCATGGAACATTCAGTACTTC.

The chain recombines TRBV20-1 with TRBJ2-7, with 8 bases fitting TRBD2. Germline trimming cut 0 bases from V and 4 bases from J; bases unmatched to any gene: 8. Looked up from germline, CDR1 is DFQATT and CDR2 is SNEGSKA (reference sequence). The CDR3 contains 15 residues. As DNA, the CDR3 is TGCAGTGCTAGAGACCCTGGACTAGCATCATACGAGCAGTACTTC. This translates into CSARDPGLASYEQYF.

The chain has TRBV12-3 or TRBV12-4 and TRBJ2-7; 12 bases are shared with TRBD2. CDR3 size: 16 residues. J lost 4 bases, V lost 0 bases, and 4 bases had no gene match. CDR3 nucleotides: TGTGCCAGCAGTTTAGCGGACGGACTAGCGGGATACGAGCAGTACTTC. Translation gives CASSLADGLAGYEQYF.

The J gene is TRBJ1-5, the V gene TRBV27, with D possibly being TRBD1 (5 bases). Germline lookup yields CDR1 MNHEY and CDR2 SMNVEV (reference sequence). The V end lost 0 bases, the J end lost 5 bases, and 11 bases lay between the germline ends. This CDR3 has 15 amino acids. CDR3 protein: CASSLSKGAHQPQHF. The CDR3 nucleotides are TGTGCCAGCAGTTTATCGAAAGGGGCCCATCAGCCCCAGCATTTT.

This chain's CDR3 is CASSLAGGSLVDTQYF. CDR3 DNA: TGTGCCAGCAGCTTAGCGGGGGGGTCCCTGGTAGATACGCAGTATTTT. The V and J genes are TRBV7-8 and TRBJ2-3; the match to TRBD2 covers 7 bases. Germline CDR1 reads SGHVS; CDR2 reads FQNEAQ. The CDR3 is 16 residues long. J lost 5 bases, V lost 0 bases, and 8 bases had no gene match. The full variable domain, its missing parts supplied by reference TRBV7-8 and TRBJ2-3, is GAGVSQSPRYKVAKRGQDVALRCDPISGHVSLFWYQQALGQGPEFLTYFQNEAQLDKSGLPSDRFFAERPEGSVSTLKIQRTQQEDSAVYLCASSLAGGSLVDTQYFGPGTRLTVL.